This T cell receptor beta chain stems from a study of T cell responses to AZD1222 COVID-19 vaccine. Method: immunoSEQ multiplex PCR; TCRdb's copy keeps in-frame clones and lacks some. The table shows some 130,000 clones, with approximately 91% occurring only once. General study results and limits: After two AZD1222 doses, spike-specific TCR breadth and depth rose versus day 0. Only 6 or 7 people who got AZD1222 tested seropositive at baseline. Donors, mostly white British, included more females; clonal diversity was possibly underestimated.

Deletions cut 0 bases from V and 5 bases from J, with 9 bases between. The CDR3 sequence is 14 residues long. Germline CDR1 reads SGDLS; CDR2 reads YYNGEE. Concerning this clone: Its cognate antigen is unknown.

The TCR comes from an adult in good health. V and J are TRBV9 and TRBJ2-1; unclear D gene. Here the sequenced sample was peripheral blood, taken on day 0 of AZD1222 vaccination. CDR3 nucleotide sequence: TGTGCCAGCAGCGTAGTGGGGATAAACAATGAGCAGTTCTTC. Its protein product is CASSVVGINNEQFF.